Presented here are 14 T cell receptor beta chains from one specimen sequenced in a study of shared clonotypes between healthy human individuals (dated by TCRdb to between 2020 and 2021). CD8 naive samples were CD45RO-negative cells positively selected for CCR7, giving a CD45RA+CCR7+ population that excluded TemRA cells. The library was built by means of the immunoSEQ multiplex PCR assay. TCRdb mirrors the immuneACCESS table, restricted to in-frame sequences. Some clones are absent from its copies; in checked studies, under half trace to an unresolved V gene, and the reason for the others is unknown. The sample records about 2,100,000 clones, 90% to 95% of which are singletons. The top ten clonotypes cover roughly 1.8% of the sample. Sequencing was done on a sample of naive CD8+ T cells from PBMCs. The cell subset or site label on this specimen signifies: CD45RA+CCR7+. The receptors shown here come from a man between 18 and 29 years old in good health. Some clones in this sample may be carry-over from other donors' samples.

The rearrangement links TRBV27 to TRBJ2-7; D not resolved. The V end was cut by 8 bases, the J end by 5 bases, with 13 bases between. The CDR3 has 12 residues. The germline gives CDR1 MNHEY, CDR2 SMNVEV (reference sequence). The chain's CDR3 is CASLGPSNEQYF. DNA of the CDR3: TGTGCCAGCCTCGGGCCGTCCAACGAGCAGTACTTC.

This clone was counted once. V gene TRBV27 combines with J gene TRBJ2-7, with 7 positions matching TRBD2. Germline V CDR1 and CDR2: MNHEY, SMNVEV (reference sequence). The CDR3 length is 14 residues. V shed 5 bases, J shed 3 bases, and the junction held 7 bases outside the gene matches. CDR3 protein: CASSRTRGDYEQYF. CDR3 bases: TGTGCCAGCAGTCGGACTAGAGGGGACTACGAGCAGTACTTC.

The chain carries TRBV2 and TRBJ1-3, with D tentatively TRBD1 (5 bases). The CDR3 length is 14 residues. V lost 6 bases and J 6 bases, leaving 15 bases between the germline ends. Germline assignment: CDR1 SNHLY and CDR2 FYNNEI. CDR3 in DNA: TGTGCCAGCAGACCGGGGACGGGGATAAACACCATATATTTT. Translated: CASRPGTGINTIYF.

The V and J genes are TRBV4-3 and TRBJ1-5; D ambiguous. The V gene lost 0 bases and the J gene lost 0 bases, with 6 bases spanning the gap. The CDR3 totals 15 residues. Germline loops: CDR1 LGHNA, CDR2 YSLEER. CDR3 protein: CASSQDWSSNQPQHF. CDR3 sequence (DNA): TGCGCCAGCAGCCAAGATTGGAGTAGCAATCAGCCCCAGCATTTT.

The chain joins TRBV6-5 to TRBJ2-1; 10 bases are a match to TRBD1. J gave up 4 bases and V 2 bases, and 5 bases lay outside the gene matches. CDR3 length: 16 amino acids. Per the germline V gene, CDR1 is MNHEY and CDR2 is SVGAGI. CDR3 protein: CASSYTGQGGYNEQFF. The CDR3 region has the DNA TGTGCCAGCAGTTACACAGGACAGGGGGGGTACAATGAGCAGTTCTTC.

This clone turned up a few times. The chain couples TRBV11-2 to TRBJ1-4; D may be TRBD1 (5 bases). V gave up 1 base and J gave up 8 bases, with 14 bases separating them. The CDR3 covers 15 residues. Looked up from germline, CDR1 is SGHAT and CDR2 is FQNNGV. This CDR3 reads CASSLASGWGEKLFF. The CDR3 nucleotides read TGTGCCAGCAGCTTAGCCTCAGGGTGGGGGGAAAAACTGTTTTTT.

V is TRBV18 and J is TRBJ2-7, with TRBD1 matching over 9 bases. V lost 5 bases and J lost 2; bases outside the gene matches: 10. The CDR3 is 16 residues long. Germline CDR1 reads KGHSH; CDR2 reads LQKENI. CDR3 protein: CASSSDTTGGTYEQYF. The CDR3 DNA reads TGTGCCAGCTCATCTGACACGACAGGGGGAACCTACGAGCAGTACTTC.

The V call is TRBV2, the J call TRBJ2-2; D remains unclear. Between the trimmed V and J ends, which lost 4 bases and 0 bases, there was a span of 9 bases. CDR1 is SNHLY, CDR2 FYNNEI, per germline. The CDR3 extends over 15 amino acids. CDR3 DNA sequence: TGTGCCAGCAGTGGGACCTCGTCGAACACCGGGGAGCTGTTTTTT. Its translation is CASSGTSSNTGELFF. Variable domain in full (rest from reference TRBV2 and TRBJ2-2): EPEVTQTPSHQVTQMGQEVILRCVPISNHLYFYWYRQILGQKVEFLVSFYNNEISEKSEIFDDQFSVERPDGSNFTLKIRSTKLEDSAMYFCASSGTSSNTGELFFGEGSRLTVL.

The CDR3 loop is CATSRDLGGSGANVLTF. The CDR3 nucleotides are TGTGCCACCAGCAGAGATTTGGGAGGCTCTGGGGCCAACGTCCTGACTTTC. The chain has TRBV15 and TRBJ2-6, with D perhaps TRBD2 (6 bases). Germline values: CDR1 LNHNV, CDR2 YYDKDF (reference sequence). V was clipped by 0 bases and J by 0 bases, with 9 bases between them. The CDR3 length is 17 residues.

The J gene is TRBJ1-5, the V gene TRBV5-8; 7 bases line up with TRBD1. With 3 bases clipped from V and 6 bases from J, the junction kept 12 bases outside the gene matches. CDR1 SGHTS and CDR2 YDEGEE come from the germline V gene. The CDR3 spans 16 residues. CDR3 protein: CASSSGGTVNRQPQHF. CDR3 sequence (DNA): TGTGCCAGCAGCTCGGGAGGGACAGTGAATCGTCAGCCCCAGCATTTT.

V gene TRBV14 combines with J gene TRBJ2-3; 8 bases map to TRBD2. This CDR3 contains 15 residues. Per germline, CDR1 SGHDN and CDR2 FVKESK. Unmatched junction bases numbered 10, after V lost 8 bases and J lost 3 bases. In DNA form, the CDR3 reads TGTGCCAGCCCTAGGGTACTAGCGGATACAGATACGCAGTATTTT. Protein: CASPRVLADTDTQYF. Using reference TRBV14 and TRBJ2-3 for the parts outside the CDR3, the full variable domain is EAGVTQFPSHSVIEKGQTVTLRCDPISGHDNLYWYRRVMGKEIKFLLHFVKESKQDESGMPNNRFLAERTGGTYSTLKVQPAELEDSGVYFCASPRVLADTDTQYFGPGTRLTVL.

This chain uses TRBV12-5 with TRBJ1-1, with D unresolved. The V end lost 6 bases, the J end lost 5 bases, and 10 bases lay between the germline ends. The CDR3 consists of 12 residues. CDR1 and CDR2 from the germline V gene are LGHNT and FRNRAP. The CDR3 DNA reads TGTGCTAGTGGGGTGAGGTGGACTGAAGCTTTCTTT. It translates to CASGVRWTEAFF.

As for this clone: Different DNA sequences within this sample yield the same CDR3. The chain couples TRBV7-9 to TRBJ2-7; a possible D gene is TRBD1 (6 bases). V lost 5 bases and J 3 bases, leaving 11 bases between the germline ends. The CDR3 consists of 13 residues. Germline-derived CDR1 and CDR2 are SEHNR and FQNEAQ (reference sequence). The CDR3 nucleotides read TGTGCCAGCAGCCCCGGACAGAGCTACGAGCAGTACTTC. It translates to CASSPGQSYEQYF.

V usage is TRBV7-9 and J usage is TRBJ2-4; either TRBD1 or TRBD2 may supply D (5 bases each). CDR1 is SEHNR, CDR2 FQNEAQ, per germline (reference sequence). Trimming shortened V by 5 bases and J by 1 base, and 12 bases separated the two germline ends. The CDR3 has 15 amino acids. The CDR3 sequence: CASSGTGRAKNIQYF. In DNA, the CDR3 is TGTGCCAGCAGCGGGACCGGACGGGCCAAAAACATTCAGTACTTC.